The rows below give T cell receptor beta chains drawn from one sample of a study of OX40 agonist ivuxolimab in advanced cancers. Clones were sequenced by immunoSEQ multiplex PCR, and TCRdb holds only the in-frame ones, with some missing. This sample carries 47,000 or so clones, around 90% of them seen once, and the ten largest clones take 11%. The sequencing here drew on CD4+ or CD8+ T cells sorted from blood, taken in a trial of the OX40 agonist ivuxolimab. The receptors originated from an adult with an advanced solid tumor such as melanoma, head and neck, liver or kidney cancer. The CDR3 runs from the conserved cysteine through the conserved F or W. D genes are given only for firm matches. Part of the rows lack a size; the others show once, few, many or a class for expanded clones.

clone_size,d_call,v_call,j_call,cdr3_nt,cdr3_aa
-,-,TRBV15,TRBJ2-2,TGTGCCACCAGCAGAGAAGGGTTGGGCGGGGAGCTGTTTTTT,CATSREGLGGELFF
-,-,TRBV6-6,TRBJ2-3,TGTGCCGGCAGTACAACAGGACTCGCAGATACGCAGTATTTT,CAGSTTGLADTQYF
-,TRBD2,TRBV7-9,TRBJ2-1,TGTGCCAGCAGCTCCCACGGGGGGGCCGGTGAGCAGTTCTTC,CASSSHGGAGEQFF
-,-,TRBV20-1,TRBJ2-7,TGCAGTGCCGGTTGGGGGGACGAGCAGTACTTC,CSAGWGDEQYF
-,-,TRBV14,TRBJ1-3,TGTGCCAGCAGCCCCGGGAGGGGGTATGGAAACACCATATATTTT,CASSPGRGYGNTIYF
once,TRBD1,TRBV2,TRBJ1-2,TGTGCCAGCAGTGTTACAGGGGCGATGTATGGCTACACCTTC,CASSVTGAMYGYTF
once,TRBD2,TRBV7-9,TRBJ2-1,TGTGCCAGCAGCTCACAGCGGGAGGGTCCCTACAATGAGCAGTTCTTC,CASSSQREGPYNEQFF
-,-,TRBV15,TRBJ2-5,TGTGCCACCAGCAGAGATCTCGGGGTAGAGACCCAGTACTTC,CATSRDLGVETQYF
-,-,TRBV11-1,TRBJ2-7,TGTGCCAGCAGCTTAGCAGGGGGGTCCTACGAGCAGTACTTC,CASSLAGGSYEQYF
-,-,TRBV4-1,TRBJ2-3,TGCGCCAGCAGCCAAATTAGGAGGGATGATACGCAGTATTTT,CASSQIRRDDTQYF
once,TRBD2,TRBV5-1,TRBJ2-1,TGCGCCAGCACCTGGGCTAGCGGGAGAAATGAGCAGTTCTTC,CASTWASGRNEQFF
-,-,TRBV4-1,TRBJ2-5,TGCGCCAGCAGCCCGAGTGGTCAAGAGACCCAGTACTTC,CASSPSGQETQYF
-,-,TRBV6-1,TRBJ2-7,TGTGCCAGCAGTGAAGCGCGGCAACTGAGCTCCTACGAGCAGTACTTC,CASSEARQLSSYEQYF
-,-,TRBV5-1,TRBJ2-7,TGCGCCAGCAGCACACGTGGACAGTTCTACGAGCAGTACTTC,CASSTRGQFYEQYF
-,TRBD2,TRBV19,TRBJ2-1,TGTGCCAGTAGTATAGTAGCGGGGGGCCTCGGAGAGCAGTTCTTC,CASSIVAGGLGEQFF
-,-,TRBV13,TRBJ2-7,TGTGCCAGCAGCGAAGGGACTTCTCTTGCCTACGAGCAGTACTTC,CASSEGTSLAYEQYF
-,-,TRBV7-2,TRBJ2-3,TGTGCCAGCAGCCCTCTAACAGGAGCAAGCACAGATACGCAGTATTTT,CASSPLTGASTDTQYF
-,-,TRBV13,TRBJ1-2,TGTGCCAGCAGCCCCCAAAGAGGGGCTCTTGGCTACACCTTC,CASSPQRGALGYTF
-,TRBD2,TRBV7-6,TRBJ2-1,TGTGCCAGCAGTCCGCGGGGGATGTCCTACAATGAGCAGTTCTTC,CASSPRGMSYNEQFF
-,-,TRBV5-5,TRBJ1-2,TGTGCCAGCAGCTTTCCAGATCCTGGCTACACCTTC,CASSFPDPGYTF
few,TRBD2,TRBV4-1,TRBJ2-2,TGCGCCAGCAGCCCGCGGGAGACGAACACCGGGGAGCTGTTTTTT,CASSPRETNTGELFF
-,-,TRBV9,TRBJ2-3,TGTGCCAGCAGCGTAGGCGGGGCCTCCACAGATACGCAGTATTTT,CASSVGGASTDTQYF
-,-,TRBV7-3,TRBJ1-1,TGTGCCAGCAGGGCGGGCAGAGGGAACACTGAAGCTTTCTTT,CASRAGRGNTEAFF
-,TRBD2,TRBV7-8,TRBJ2-7,TGTGCCAGCAGCTTAGCTCATAGCGGGCCAACCTACGAGCAGTACTTC,CASSLAHSGPTYEQYF
-,-,TRBV7-9,TRBJ2-7,TGTGCCACCATTCGGGAAAGCTCCTACGAGCAGTACTTC,CATIRESSYEQYF
-,-,TRBV2,TRBJ2-1,TGTGCCAGCAGTTACAGGGCCTCCTCAAGGGACAATGAGCAGTTCTTC,CASSYRASSRDNEQFF
-,TRBD1,TRBV7-8,TRBJ2-1,TGTGCCAGCAGCTCCGGGACAGGTGATTACAATGAGCAGTTCTTC,CASSSGTGDYNEQFF
-,-,TRBV7-9,TRBJ2-7,TGTGCCAGCATGGGCGGATACGAGCAGTACTTC,CASMGGYEQYF
-,-,TRBV7-9,TRBJ2-6,TGTGCCAGCAGCCGCCCCGGGTCCGGGGCCAACGTCCTGACTTTC,CASSRPGSGANVLTF
-,TRBD1,TRBV7-2,TRBJ2-1,TGTGCCAGCAGCCCCACCGGGACAGGGGGCGCGAATGAGCAGTTCTTC,CASSPTGTGGANEQFF
-,-,TRBV4-3,TRBJ1-1,TGCGCCAGCAGCCAAGATAGGGTGATGGGCCCTGAAGCTTTCTTT,CASSQDRVMGPEAFF
-,TRBD1,TRBV27,TRBJ1-2,TGTGCCAGCAGTCCCTCGGGACAGGGGGCTTATGGCTACACCTTC,CASSPSGQGAYGYTF
-,-,TRBV30,TRBJ1-3,TGTGCCTGGAGTACTGGAAACACCATATATTTT,CAWSTGNTIYF
once,TRBD1,TRBV27,TRBJ1-5,TGTGCCAGCAGTTTTCAGGGGGTGGGCAATCAGCCCCAGCATTTT,CASSFQGVGNQPQHF
few,-,TRBV7-6,TRBJ2-3,TGTGCCAGCAGCTCGGACCCGCTTGGGGCAGATACGCAGTATTTT,CASSSDPLGADTQYF
once,TRBD2,TRBV9,TRBJ2-5,TGTGCCAGCAGCGGATTAGCGGGGGGGCCCCAGACCCAGTACTTC,CASSGLAGGPQTQYF
-,TRBD2,TRBV4-1,TRBJ2-1,TGCGCCAGCAGCCAAGAAGCGGGGGGGGCCGGGAATGAGCAGTTCTTC,CASSQEAGGAGNEQFF